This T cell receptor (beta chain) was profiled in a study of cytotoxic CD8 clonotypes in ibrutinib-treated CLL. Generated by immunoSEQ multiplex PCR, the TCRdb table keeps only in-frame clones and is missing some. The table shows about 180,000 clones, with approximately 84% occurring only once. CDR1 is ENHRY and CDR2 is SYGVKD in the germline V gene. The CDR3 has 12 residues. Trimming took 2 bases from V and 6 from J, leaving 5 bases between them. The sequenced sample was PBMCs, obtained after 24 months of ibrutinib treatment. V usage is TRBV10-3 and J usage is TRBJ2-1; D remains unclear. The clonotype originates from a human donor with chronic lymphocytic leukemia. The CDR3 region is CAISEARNEQFF. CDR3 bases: TGTGCCATCAGTGAGGCCCGCAATGAGCAGTTCTTC.